These 5 T cell receptor beta chains were all obtained from the same sample, sequenced in a study of blood T cell repertoires in COVID-19. The repertoire was sequenced with immunoSEQ multiplex PCR; TCRdb's copy has only in-frame clones and lacks some. The sample shows around 140,000 clones, roughly 80% of them seen only once. The specimen sequenced was PBMCs or T cells enriched from blood (not recorded which). These receptors came from a middle-aged man with acute COVID-19.

The CDR3 bases are TGCAGTGCTAGTCCCGGGGGGGGATTACAAGAGACCCAGTACTTC. This gives the protein CSASPGGGLQETQYF. The J gene is TRBJ2-5, the V gene TRBV20-1; TRBD2 matches 8 bases. Germline V lookup: CDR1 DFQATT, CDR2 SNEGSKA (reference sequence). The CDR3 sequence is 15 residues long. J gave up 2 bases and V 3 bases, and 8 bases lay outside the gene matches.

This clone was observed once. The rearrangement joins TRBV3-1 (or the pseudogene TRBV3-2) to TRBJ1-2, with D unclear. CDR1 LGHDT and CDR2 YNNKEL come from the germline V gene (reference sequence). V lost 0 bases and J lost 9, with 8 bases in between. This CDR3 contains 12 residues. The CDR3 nucleotides read TGTGCCAGCAGCCAAGACGAAAAGCGCTACACCTTC. Protein sequence: CASSQDEKRYTF.

CDR3: CASNPRDRGNYGYTF. CDR3 in DNA: TGTGCCAGTAACCCGCGGGACAGGGGAAACTATGGCTACACCTTC. The rearrangement uses TRBV19 and TRBJ1-2; 10 bases match TRBD1. There are 15 residues in the CDR3. Per germline, CDR1 LNHDA and CDR2 SQIVND (reference sequence). J lost 2 bases, V lost 7 bases, and 7 bases had no gene match.

The chain links TRBV6-5 to TRBJ1-1; 8 bases are shared with TRBD1. This CDR3 has 15 residues. J was trimmed by 4 bases and V by 6 bases; bases with no gene match: 10. Germline V gene data show CDR1 as MNHEY and CDR2 as SVGAGI. In DNA form, the CDR3 reads TGTGCCAGCAGCAAAGGACAGGGAACGGGCACTGAAGCTTTCTTT. This codes for CASSKGQGTGTEAFF.

The V call is TRBV7-9, the J call TRBJ2-2; 7 bases fit TRBD1. The CDR3 runs to 15 residues. From germline, CDR1 is SEHNR and CDR2 FQNEAQ (reference sequence). V lost 6 bases, J lost 2 bases, and 6 bases stayed unmatched. The CDR3 protein is CASRPGQFNTGELFF. CDR3 coding DNA: TGTGCCAGCAGACCGGGACAGTTTAACACCGGGGAGCTGTTTTTT.